Each of the 13 T cell receptor beta chains below was sequenced from the same sample in a study of T cells in Graves' hyperthyroidism and ophthalmopathy. The investigators amplified TCR beta CDR3 regions from RNA transcripts. A first-round RT-PCR of the TCR CDR3 used the HTBI primer set. From the multiplex PCR reads, TCRdb called clonotypes with MiXCR, one entry per CDR3 protein. Of about 50,000 distinct CDR3 sequences listed, roughly 49% were seen once; the top ten hold over 30%. The sequenced sample was peripheral blood or thyroid tissue (not recorded which). The receptor set was obtained from a woman in her forties or fifties with Graves' hyperthyroidism.

This clonotype was detected many times. The chain combines TRBV9 with TRBJ2-3, with TRBD2 matching over 7 bases. CDR1 SGDLS and CDR2 YYNGEE come from the germline V gene. V lost 0 bases to trimming and J lost 5 bases; unmatched junction nucleotides: 3. This CDR3 comprises 14 residues. The CDR3 bases are TGTGCCAGCAGCGTAGAGGCTAGCGGAGATACGCAGTATTTT. Translated, it gives CASSVEASGDTQYF.

This clonotype has just a few counts. V usage is TRBV30 and J usage is TRBJ2-2; weak D call: TRBD2 (6 bases). Trimming took 3 bases from V and 4 from J, leaving 18 bases between them. The CDR3 is made up of 16 amino acids. Germline V gives CDR1 GTSNPN, CDR2 SVGIG (reference sequence). The CDR3 DNA follows: TGTGCCTGGAGCCCACCGACCGCGGGGCCCACCGGGGAGCTGTTTTTT. This translates into CAWSPPTAGPTGELFF.

V is TRBV6-2 or TRBV6-3 and J is TRBJ2-1; the D is unclear. Between the trimmed V and J ends, which lost 8 bases and 7 bases, there was a span of 15 bases. From germline, CDR1 is MNHEY and CDR2 SVGEGT. This CDR3 contains 13 residues. In DNA form, the CDR3 reads TGTGCCAGCCTCTATGCTGTTGGGAATGAGCAGTTCTTC. As protein: CASLYAVGNEQFF.

This clonotype is medium-sized within its sample. The V call is TRBV29-1, the J call TRBJ1-5; D not resolved. Trimming took off 3 bases at V and 2 bases at J, with 8 bases between the two ends. The germline V gene has CDR1 SQVTM and CDR2 ANQGSEA. CDR3 size: 13 residues. The CDR3 loop is CSVETGGNQPQHF. The CDR3 DNA sequence: TGCAGCGTTGAGACGGGTGGCAATCAGCCCCAGCATTTT.

This clonotype was counted at least ten times. The chain is built from TRBV20-1 and TRBJ2-7; 9 positions agree with TRBD2. V lost 3 bases, J lost 5 bases, and 5 bases stayed unmatched. Germline loops: CDR1 DFQATT, CDR2 SNEGSKA (reference sequence). The CDR3 spans 13 residues. The CDR3 region has the DNA TGCAGTGCTAGTGCTAGCGGGACCAACGAGCAGTACTTC. Its translation is CSASASGTNEQYF.

As concerns this clonotype: Since the CDR3 does not end with the conserved phenylalanine or tryptophan, this likely comes from a read error. The limits of the CDR3 on the DNA are not certain, so only TCRdb's listed CDR3 is given. The CDR3 spells CASSPLYGYTFGS. This sequence joins TRBV9 and TRBJ2-5. The CDR3 extends over 13 residues, inclusive of both ends. Germline CDR1 is SGDLS and CDR2 is YYNGEE.

This clonotype was counted at least ten times. The J gene is TRBJ2-3, the V gene TRBV20-1; TRBD2 agrees at 12 bases. The CDR3 sequence is 15 residues long. Trimming at V came to 5 bases and at J to 3 bases, leaving 6 bases not matched to a gene. Germline CDR1 reads DFQATT; CDR2 reads SNEGSKA (reference sequence). DNA for the CDR3: TGCAGTGCTGACGCGACTAGCGGGAGAACAGATACGCAGTATTTT. Translated, it gives CSADATSGRTDTQYF.

This clonotype has a count of ten or more. V is TRBV15 and J is TRBJ1-2; TRBD1 matches at 12 bases. The CDR3 loop spans 17 amino acids. V lost 0 bases to trimming and J lost 8 bases; unmatched junction nucleotides: 10. Per the germline V gene, CDR1 is LNHNV and CDR2 is YYDKDF (reference sequence). The DNA of the CDR3 is TGTGCCACCAGCAGAGAGTGGGGGACAGGGGGCACGGAGGGCTACACCTTC. The encoded protein is CATSREWGTGGTEGYTF.

This chain uses TRBV9 with TRBJ1-6; D unclear. The CDR3 has 16 amino acids. CDR1 and CDR2 (germline): SGDLS, YYNGEE. The V and J ends lost 5 bases and 7 bases respectively, with 19 bases between them. In DNA, the CDR3 is TGTGCCAGCAGTTTTTCAAGTCACAGCTCGAATTCACCCCTCCACTTT. Its translation is CASSFSSHSSNSPLHF.

CDR3 DNA: TGCAGTGCTATAAGGACTAGCGGGATCGATACGCAGTATTTT. It translates to CSAIRTSGIDTQYF. V is TRBV20-1 and J is TRBJ2-3, with 12 bases identical to TRBD2. CDR1 DFQATT and CDR2 SNEGSKA come from the germline V gene (reference sequence). The ends lost 4 bases at V and 6 bases at J; junction bases unmatched: 5. CDR3 length: 14 amino acids.

This clonotype has just a few counts. The chain links TRBV6-5 to TRBJ2-3; no reliable D call. Germline lookup yields CDR1 MNHEY and CDR2 SVGAGI. V was clipped by 2 bases and J by 0 bases, with 15 bases between them. The CDR3 spans 17 residues. CDR3 in DNA: TGTGCCAGCAGTTACCAGGCTTGGAGCTATAGCACAGATACGCAGTATTTT. It yields the protein CASSYQAWSYSTDTQYF.

The chain recombines TRBV7-6 with TRBJ1-2; 8 bases agree with TRBD1. The CDR3 runs 15 residues. Losses at the gene ends were 5 bases for V and 4 bases for J; bases not matched to a gene: 9. Germline V lookup: CDR1 SGHVS, CDR2 FNYEAQ. The CDR3 reads CASSVGQGMVYGYTF. The DNA of the CDR3 is TGTGCCAGCAGCGTAGGACAGGGAATGGTCTATGGCTACACCTTC.

The chain employs TRBV20-1 and TRBJ1-1; D perhaps matches TRBD1 (6 bases). Germline V gene lookup returns CDR1 DFQATT and CDR2 SNEGSKA (reference sequence). This CDR3 is built from 14 residues. CDR3 coding DNA: TGCAGCGTCTCCGATGGGGGGCTGGACACTGAAGCTTTCTTT. This sequence encodes CSVSDGGLDTEAFF.